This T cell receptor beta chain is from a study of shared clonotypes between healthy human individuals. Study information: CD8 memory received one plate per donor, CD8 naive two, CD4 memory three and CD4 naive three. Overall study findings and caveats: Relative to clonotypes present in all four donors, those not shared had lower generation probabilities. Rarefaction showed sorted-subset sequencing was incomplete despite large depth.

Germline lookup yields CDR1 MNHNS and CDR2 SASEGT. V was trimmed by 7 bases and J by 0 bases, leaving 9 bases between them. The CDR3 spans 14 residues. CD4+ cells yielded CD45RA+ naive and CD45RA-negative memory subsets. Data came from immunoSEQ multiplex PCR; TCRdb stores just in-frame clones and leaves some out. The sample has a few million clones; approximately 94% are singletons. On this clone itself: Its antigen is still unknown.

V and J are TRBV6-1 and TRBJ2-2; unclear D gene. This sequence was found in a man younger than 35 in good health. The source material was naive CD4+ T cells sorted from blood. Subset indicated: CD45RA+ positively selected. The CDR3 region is CASIRRSNTGELFF. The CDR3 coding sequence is TGTGCCAGCATCAGGCGGTCGAACACCGGGGAGCTGTTTTTT.